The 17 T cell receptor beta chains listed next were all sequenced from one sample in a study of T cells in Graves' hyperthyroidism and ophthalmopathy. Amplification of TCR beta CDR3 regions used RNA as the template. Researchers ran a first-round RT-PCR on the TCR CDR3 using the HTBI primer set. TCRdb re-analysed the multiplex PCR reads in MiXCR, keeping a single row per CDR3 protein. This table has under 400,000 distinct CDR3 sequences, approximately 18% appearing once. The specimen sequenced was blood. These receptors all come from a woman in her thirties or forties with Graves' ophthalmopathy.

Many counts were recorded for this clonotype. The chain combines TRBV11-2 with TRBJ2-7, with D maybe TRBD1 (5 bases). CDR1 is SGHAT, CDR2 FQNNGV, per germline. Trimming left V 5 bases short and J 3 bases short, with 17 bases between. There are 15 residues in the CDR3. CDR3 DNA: TGTGCCAGCAGCCTCTCTGCAGGGATCGACTACGAGCAGTACTTC. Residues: CASSLSAGIDYEQYF.

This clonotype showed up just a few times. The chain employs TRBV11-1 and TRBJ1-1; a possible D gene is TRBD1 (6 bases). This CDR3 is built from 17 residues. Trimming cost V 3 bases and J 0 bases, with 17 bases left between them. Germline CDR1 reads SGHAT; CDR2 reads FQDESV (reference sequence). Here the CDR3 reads CASSFFPTGIMNTEAFF. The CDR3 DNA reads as TGTGCCAGCAGCTTTTTCCCGACAGGCATCATGAACACTGAAGCTTTCTTT. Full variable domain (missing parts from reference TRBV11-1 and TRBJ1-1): EAEVAQSPRYKITEKSQAVAFWCDPISGHATLYWYRQILGQGPELLVQFQDESVVDDSQLPKDRFSAERLKGVDSTLKIQPAELGDSAMYLCASSFFPTGIMNTEAFFGQGTRLTVV.

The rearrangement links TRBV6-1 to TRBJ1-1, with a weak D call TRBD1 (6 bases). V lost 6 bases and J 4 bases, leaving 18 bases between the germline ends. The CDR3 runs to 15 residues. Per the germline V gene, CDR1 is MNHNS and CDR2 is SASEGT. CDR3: CASSRGPGASTEAFF. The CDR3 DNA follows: TGTGCCAGCAGCCGAGGGCCAGGGGCGAGCACTGAAGCTTTCTTT.

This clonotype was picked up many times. This CDR3 is CSARFRGSSREQYF. The CDR3 bases are TGCAGTGCTAGATTTCGGGGCAGTAGCCGCGAGCAGTACTTC. The chain uses TRBV20-1 and TRBJ2-7; D could derive from TRBD1 or TRBD2 (5 bases each). The CDR3 contains 14 residues. CDR1 is DFQATT and CDR2 is SNEGSKA in the germline V gene (reference sequence). V was shortened by 2 bases and J by 6 bases, with 17 bases between the two germline ends.

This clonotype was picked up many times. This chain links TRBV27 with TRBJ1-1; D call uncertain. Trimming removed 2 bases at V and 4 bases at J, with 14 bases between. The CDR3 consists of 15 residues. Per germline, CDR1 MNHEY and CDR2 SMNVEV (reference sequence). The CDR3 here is CASSLRGGSATEAFF. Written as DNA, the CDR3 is TGTGCCAGCAGTTTACGGGGAGGGAGCGCCACTGAAGCTTTCTTT.

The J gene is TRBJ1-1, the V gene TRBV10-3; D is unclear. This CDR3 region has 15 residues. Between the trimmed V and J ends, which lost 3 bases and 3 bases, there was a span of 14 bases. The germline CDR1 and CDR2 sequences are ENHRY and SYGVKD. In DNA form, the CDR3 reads TGTGCCATCAGTGAATTGGGCTGGTCGGACACTGAAGCTTTCTTT. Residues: CAISELGWSDTEAFF.

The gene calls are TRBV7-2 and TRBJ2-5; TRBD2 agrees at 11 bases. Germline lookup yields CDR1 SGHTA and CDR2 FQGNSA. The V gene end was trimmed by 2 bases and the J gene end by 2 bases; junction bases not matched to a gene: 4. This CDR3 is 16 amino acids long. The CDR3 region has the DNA TGTGCCAGCAGCTTAACGCTAGCGGGGGGTCAAGAGACCCAGTACTTC. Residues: CASSLTLAGGQETQYF.

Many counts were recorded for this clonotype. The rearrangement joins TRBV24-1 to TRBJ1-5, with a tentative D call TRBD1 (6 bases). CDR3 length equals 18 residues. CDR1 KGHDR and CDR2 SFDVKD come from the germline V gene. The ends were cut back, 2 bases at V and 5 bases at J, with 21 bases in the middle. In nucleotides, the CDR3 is TGTGCCACCAGTGATTCTGCGTGGGCCGGGGGCGGTTATCAGCCCCAGCATTTT. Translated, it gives CATSDSAWAGGGYQPQHF.

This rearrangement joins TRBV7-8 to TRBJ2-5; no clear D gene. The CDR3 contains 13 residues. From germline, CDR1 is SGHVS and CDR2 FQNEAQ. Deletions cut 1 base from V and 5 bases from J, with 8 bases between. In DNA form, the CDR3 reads TGTGCCAGCAGCTTAGGGCGTCACGAGACCCAGTACTTC. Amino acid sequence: CASSLGRHETQYF.

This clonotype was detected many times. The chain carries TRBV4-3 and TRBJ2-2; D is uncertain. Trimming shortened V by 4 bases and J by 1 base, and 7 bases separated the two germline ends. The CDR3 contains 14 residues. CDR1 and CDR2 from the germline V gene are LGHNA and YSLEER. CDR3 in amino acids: CASSRRGNTGELFF. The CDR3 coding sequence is TGCGCCAGCAGCCGGAGAGGGAACACCGGGGAGCTGTTTTTT.

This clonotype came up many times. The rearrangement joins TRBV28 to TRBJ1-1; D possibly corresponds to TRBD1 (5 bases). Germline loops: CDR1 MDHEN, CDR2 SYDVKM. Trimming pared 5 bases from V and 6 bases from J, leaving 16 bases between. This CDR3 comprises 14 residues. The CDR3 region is CASSPSGGSPEAFF. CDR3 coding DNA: TGTGCCAGCAGTCCTTCGGGGGGGTCCCCTGAAGCTTTCTTT.

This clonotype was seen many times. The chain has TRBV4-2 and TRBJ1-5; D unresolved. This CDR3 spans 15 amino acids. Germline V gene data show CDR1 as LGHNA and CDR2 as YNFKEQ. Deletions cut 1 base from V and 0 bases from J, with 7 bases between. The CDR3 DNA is TGTGCCAGCAGCCAAGGGGGTTATAGCAATCAGCCCCAGCATTTT. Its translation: CASSQGGYSNQPQHF.

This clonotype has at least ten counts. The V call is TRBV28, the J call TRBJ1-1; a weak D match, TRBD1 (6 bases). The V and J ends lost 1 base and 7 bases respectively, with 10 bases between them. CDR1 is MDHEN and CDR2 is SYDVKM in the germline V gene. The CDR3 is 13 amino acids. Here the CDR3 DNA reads TGTGCCAGCAGTTTATCCGGACAGAATGAAGCTTTCTTT. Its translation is CASSLSGQNEAFF.

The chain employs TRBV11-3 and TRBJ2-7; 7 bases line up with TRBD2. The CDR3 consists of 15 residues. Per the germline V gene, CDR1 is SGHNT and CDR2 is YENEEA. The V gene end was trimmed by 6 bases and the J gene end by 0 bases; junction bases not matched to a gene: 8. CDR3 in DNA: TGTGCCAGCAGGCTGGGTAGCGGGTTCTCCTACGAGCAGTACTTC. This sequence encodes CASRLGSGFSYEQYF.

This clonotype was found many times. CDR3 nucleotide sequence: TGTGCCAGCAGCAGGACAGGGGGGACCGGGGAGCTGTTTTTT. Translation gives CASSRTGGTGELFF. V usage is TRBV12-3 or TRBV12-4 and J usage is TRBJ2-2; 10 nucleotides agree with TRBD1. Trimming took 6 bases from V and 5 from J; bases not matched to a gene: 3. The CDR3 has 14 residues.

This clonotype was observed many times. CDR3 protein: CASSEGTNYGYTF. The CDR3 bases are TGTGCCAGCAGTGAGGGGACTAACTATGGCTACACCTTC. The rearrangement uses TRBV6-1 and TRBJ1-2, with D unresolved. The V and J ends lost 3 bases and 0 bases respectively, with 5 bases between them. CDR1 and CDR2 from the germline V gene are MNHNS and SASEGT. The CDR3 has 13 residues.

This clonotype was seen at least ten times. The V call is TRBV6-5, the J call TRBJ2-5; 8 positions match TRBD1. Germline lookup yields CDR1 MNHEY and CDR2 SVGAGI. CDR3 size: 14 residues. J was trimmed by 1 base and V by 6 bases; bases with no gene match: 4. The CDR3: CASSRDRLQETQYF. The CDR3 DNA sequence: TGTGCCAGCAGCCGGGACAGGCTCCAAGAGACCCAGTACTTC.